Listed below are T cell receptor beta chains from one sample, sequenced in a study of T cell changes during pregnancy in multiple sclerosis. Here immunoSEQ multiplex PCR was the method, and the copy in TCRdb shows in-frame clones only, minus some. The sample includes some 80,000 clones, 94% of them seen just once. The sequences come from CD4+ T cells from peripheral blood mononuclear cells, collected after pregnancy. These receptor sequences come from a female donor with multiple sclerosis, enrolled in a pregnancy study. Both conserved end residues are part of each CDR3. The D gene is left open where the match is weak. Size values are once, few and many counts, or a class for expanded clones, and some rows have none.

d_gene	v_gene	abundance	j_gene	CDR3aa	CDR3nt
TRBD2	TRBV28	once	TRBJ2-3	CASSSGSQTDTQYF	TGTGCCAGCTCGAGCGGGAGTCAGACAGATACGCAGTATTTT
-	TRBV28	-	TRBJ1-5	CASSFSGSNQPQHF	TGTGCCAGCAGTTTTTCCGGGAGCAATCAGCCCCAGCATTTT
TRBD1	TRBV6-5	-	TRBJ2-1	CAAATWTGESNEQFF	TGTGCCGCCGCCACTTGGACAGGGGAGTCCAATGAGCAGTTCTTC
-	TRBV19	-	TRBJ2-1	CASRGASYNEQFF	TGTGCCAGTAGGGGAGCTTCCTACAATGAGCAGTTCTTC
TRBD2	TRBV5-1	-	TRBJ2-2	CASSLGRLAGIGELFF	TGCGCCAGCAGCTTGGGGAGACTAGCTGGGATCGGGGAGCTGTTTTTT
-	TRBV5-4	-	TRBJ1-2	CASSLPGGGDGYTF	TGTGCCAGCAGCTTACCGGGCGGGGGAGATGGCTACACCTTC
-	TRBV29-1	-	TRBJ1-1	CSVAGSGTEAFF	TGCAGCGTTGCGGGGTCAGGCACTGAAGCTTTCTTT
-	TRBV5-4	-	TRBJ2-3	CASSLAGSWTDTQYF	TGTGCCAGCAGCTTGGCCGGGAGTTGGACAGATACGCAGTATTTT
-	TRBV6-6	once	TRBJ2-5	CASREQQGQETQYF	TGTGCCAGCAGGGAGCAACAGGGCCAAGAGACCCAGTACTTC
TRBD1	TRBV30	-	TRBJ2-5	CASGTGGIETQYF	TGTGCCTCGGGGACAGGGGGTATAGAGACCCAGTACTTC
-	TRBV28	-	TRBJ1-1	CASRGQGHTEAFF	TGTGCCAGCAGGGGCCAGGGGCACACTGAAGCTTTCTTT
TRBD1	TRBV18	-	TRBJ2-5	CASSQPGQRRIETQYF	TGTGCCAGCTCACAACCGGGACAGCGGAGGATAGAGACCCAGTACTTC
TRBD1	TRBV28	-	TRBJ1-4	CASSFTGTGEEKLFF	TGTGCCAGCAGTTTCACCGGGACAGGGGAGGAAAAACTGTTTTTT
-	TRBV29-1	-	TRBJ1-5	CSVASGTLNANQPQHF	TGCAGCGTTGCCTCCGGGACACTCAACGCCAATCAGCCCCAGCATTTT
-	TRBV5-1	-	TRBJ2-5	CASNKVGGREETQYF	TGCGCCAGCAACAAAGTCGGGGGTCGGGAAGAGACCCAGTACTTC
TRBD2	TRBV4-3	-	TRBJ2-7	CASSQGTRAGGNEQYF	TGCGCCAGCAGCCAGGGCACGAGAGCGGGAGGCAACGAGCAGTACTTC
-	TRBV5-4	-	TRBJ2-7	CASSLDDYYEQYF	TGTGCCAGCAGCTTGGACGACTACTACGAGCAGTACTTC
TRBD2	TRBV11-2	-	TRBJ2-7	CASSRGLALSYEQYF	TGTGCCAGCAGCCGCGGACTAGCCCTCTCCTACGAGCAGTACTTC
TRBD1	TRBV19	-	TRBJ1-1	CASGQGWALMNTEAFF	TGTGCCAGTGGACAGGGTTGGGCTTTAATGAACACTGAAGCTTTCTTT
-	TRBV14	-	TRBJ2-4	CASSQEGRVKAKNIQYF	TGTGCCAGCAGCCAAGAGGGCAGGGTGAAGGCCAAAAACATTCAGTACTTC
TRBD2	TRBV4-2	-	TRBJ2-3	CASSQLAGFSTDTQYF	TGTGCCAGCAGCCAGTTAGCGGGTTTCAGCACAGATACGCAGTATTTT
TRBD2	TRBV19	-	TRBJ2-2	CASSARLAGGLRELFF	TGTGCCAGTAGTGCCCGACTAGCGGGGGGCCTCAGGGAGCTGTTTTTT
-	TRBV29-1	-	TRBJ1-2	CSVSNYGYTF	TGCAGCGTTTCAAACTATGGCTACACCTTC
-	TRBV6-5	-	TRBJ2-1	CASSYSRAYNEQFF	TGTGCCAGCAGTTACTCTAGAGCCTACAATGAGCAGTTCTTC
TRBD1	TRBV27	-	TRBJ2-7	CASSSGTGPHEQYF	TGTGCCAGCAGCTCCGGGACAGGGCCCCACGAGCAGTACTTC
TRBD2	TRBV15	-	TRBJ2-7	CATSRAPAGTTSYEQYF	TGTGCCACCAGCAGAGCCCCAGCCGGGACTACCTCCTACGAGCAGTACTTC
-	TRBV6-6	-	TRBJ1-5	CASSYLGQLGNQPQHF	TGTGCCAGCAGTTACCTGGGGCAGCTGGGGAATCAGCCCCAGCATTTT
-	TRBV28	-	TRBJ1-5	CASSFLQGVNQPQHF	TGTGCCAGCAGTTTTTTACAGGGAGTGAATCAGCCCCAGCATTTT
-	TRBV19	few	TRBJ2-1	CASSIRGVSSYNEQFF	TGTGCCAGTAGTATCAGGGGCGTTAGCTCCTACAATGAGCAGTTCTTC
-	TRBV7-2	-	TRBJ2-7	CASSLASNEQYF	TGTGCCAGCAGCTTAGCTAGCAACGAGCAGTACTTC
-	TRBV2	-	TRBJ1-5	CASRIDLPNQPQHF	TGTGCCAGCAGAATAGACTTACCCAATCAGCCCCAGCATTTT
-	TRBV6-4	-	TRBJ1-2	CASRVAYRGGYGYTF	TGTGCCAGCAGAGTCGCCTATCGGGGTGGCTATGGCTACACCTTC
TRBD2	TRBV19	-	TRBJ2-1	CASSIVGTSVYNEQFF	TGTGCCAGTAGTATAGTAGGGACTAGCGTATACAATGAGCAGTTCTTC
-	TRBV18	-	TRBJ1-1	CASSPPTGSNTEAFF	TGTGCCAGCTCACCCCCTACGGGTTCGAACACTGAAGCTTTCTTT
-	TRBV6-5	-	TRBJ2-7	CASSRTASYEQYF	TGTGCCAGCAGCCGGACAGCATCCTACGAGCAGTACTTC
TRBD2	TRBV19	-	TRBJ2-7	CASSFGLAGDEQYF	TGTGCCAGTAGTTTCGGACTAGCGGGAGACGAGCAGTACTTC
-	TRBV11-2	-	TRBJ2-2	CASSPFPAGELFF	TGTGCCAGCAGCCCTTTCCCAGCGGGGGAGCTGTTTTTT
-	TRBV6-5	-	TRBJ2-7	CASRFNEGEYEQYF	TGTGCCAGCAGATTTAATGAGGGGGAATACGAGCAGTACTTC
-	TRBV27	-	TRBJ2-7	CASSLYLAKPYEQYF	TGTGCCAGCAGTTTATATCTAGCAAAACCTTACGAGCAGTACTTC
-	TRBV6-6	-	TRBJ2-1	CASRGSSYNEQFF	TGTGCCAGCAGGGGGAGCTCCTACAATGAGCAGTTCTTC
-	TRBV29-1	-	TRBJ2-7	CSVGKTSELAEQYF	TGCAGCGTTGGGAAAACTAGTGAGCTGGCCGAGCAGTACTTC
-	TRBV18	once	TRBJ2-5	CASSPHQETQYF	TGTGCCAGCTCACCCCATCAAGAGACCCAGTACTTC
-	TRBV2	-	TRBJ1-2	CASSELDSHNYGYTF	TGTGCCAGCAGTGAATTGGACAGTCATAACTATGGCTACACCTTC
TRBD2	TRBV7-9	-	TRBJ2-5	CASSSSLAGQETQYF	TGTGCCAGCAGCTCGTCTCTAGCGGGACAAGAGACCCAGTACTTC
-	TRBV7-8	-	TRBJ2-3	CASSTGIRPDTQYF	TGTGCCAGCAGCACAGGGATTCGGCCAGATACGCAGTATTTT
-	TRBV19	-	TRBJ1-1	CASTLGWQPNTEAFF	TGTGCCAGTACCCTCGGGTGGCAGCCAAACACTGAAGCTTTCTTT
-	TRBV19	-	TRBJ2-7	CATGRTGEREQYF	TGTGCCACCGGTAGGACGGGAGAAAGAGAGCAGTACTTC
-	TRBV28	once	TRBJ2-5	CASSENLGAKETQYF	TGTGCCAGCAGTGAAAACCTGGGGGCAAAAGAGACCCAGTACTTC
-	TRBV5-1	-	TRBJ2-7	CASSLEWGGGDEQYF	TGCGCCAGCAGCTTGGAATGGGGGGGCGGCGACGAGCAGTACTTC
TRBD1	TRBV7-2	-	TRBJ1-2	CASSPALDRGGYTF	TGTGCCAGCAGCCCAGCCCTAGACAGGGGAGGCTACACCTTC
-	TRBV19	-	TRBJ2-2	CASSILTSNTGELFF	TGTGCCAGTAGTATACTCACTTCCAACACCGGGGAGCTGTTTTTT
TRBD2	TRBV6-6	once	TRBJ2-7	CASSYRTSYEQYF	TGTGCCAGCAGTTATCGGACTAGCTACGAGCAGTACTTC
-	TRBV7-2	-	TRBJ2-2	CASSPTLTGELFF	TGTGCCAGCAGCCCTACCCTGACCGGGGAGCTGTTTTTT